This T cell receptor beta chain was obtained from a study of blood T cell repertoires in COVID-19. Study overall: T cells, B-cell-depleted T cells, or PBMCs provided the cDNA or gDNA that served as material.

CDR3 size: 12 residues. Germline-derived CDR1 and CDR2 are MNHEY and SVGAGI. Germline trimming cut 6 bases from V and 6 bases from J; bases unmatched to any gene: 5. Measured with immunoSEQ multiplex PCR; TCRdb has only the in-frame clones, and not every one. The repertoire holds over 200,000 clones, with under 85% as singletons. Assignment of participants to cohorts was predicated upon participant-reported clinical history. Cohort 3 recovered donors had two negative PCRs, clearance, or symptom resolution. The sample consisted of PBMCs or T cells enriched from blood (not recorded which). This clonotype was sampled from a man aged 60 to 75 who had recovered from COVID-19. V and J are TRBV6-5 and TRBJ2-7; TRBD2 agrees at 7 bases. For the CDR3, the DNA is TGTGCCAGCAGGACTGGCGGGGGCGAGCAGTACTTC. Translating gives CASRTGGGEQYF.